The 13 T cell receptor beta chains below come from one sample, sequenced in a study of blood T cell repertoires in COVID-19. Only in-frame clones appear in the TCRdb table, and some are missing; sequencing was by immunoSEQ multiplex PCR. Of 90,000 to 120,000 clones in the sample, just over 90% were seen once. The sample was peripheral blood. These receptor sequences come from a man aged 60 to 69 with acute or convalescent COVID-19.

The chain carries TRBV9 and TRBJ2-5, with 8 bases that match TRBD2. V lost 3 bases, J lost 2 bases, and 3 bases stayed unmatched. The CDR3 extends over 14 amino acids. Germline V CDR1 and CDR2: SGDLS, YYNGEE. The CDR3: CASSAGGNQETQYF. DNA for the CDR3: TGTGCCAGCAGCGCGGGAGGGAATCAAGAGACCCAGTACTTC.

J is TRBJ1-5 and V is TRBV6-5; D gene uncertain. Germline V CDR1 and CDR2: MNHEY, SVGAGI. This CDR3 is 14 amino acids long. Trimming removed 6 bases at V and 4 bases at J, with 13 bases between. The CDR3, as DNA: TGTGCCAGCAGGGCCCAGCAGGTTAATCAGCCCCAGCATTTT. It yields the protein CASRAQQVNQPQHF.

The chain employs TRBV3-1 (or the pseudogene TRBV3-2) and TRBJ1-1; D not resolved. CDR3 length: 15 amino acids. Germline assignment: CDR1 LGHDT and CDR2 YNNKEL (reference sequence). The V end lost 1 base, the J end lost 0 bases, and 9 bases lay between the germline ends. The CDR3 loop reads CASSQVARMNTEAFF. The CDR3 coding sequence is TGTGCCAGCAGCCAAGTAGCCCGCATGAACACTGAAGCTTTCTTT.

This clone has a handful of counts. The chain combines TRBV5-1 with TRBJ2-5, with D possibly TRBD1 on 6 matching bases. The CDR3 sequence is 15 residues long. CDR1 SGHRS and CDR2 YFSETQ come from the germline V gene. The ends were cut back, 1 base at V and 2 bases at J, with 12 bases in the middle. In DNA, the CDR3 is TGCGCCAGCAGCTTGTCAGAAAGGGGGCAAGAGACCCAGTACTTC. Its translation is CASSLSERGQETQYF.

The rearrangement links TRBV29-1 to TRBJ2-1; 9 nucleotides agree with TRBD2. This CDR3 has 13 amino acids. With 3 bases clipped from V and 6 bases from J, the junction kept 3 bases outside the gene matches. Germline CDR1 SQVTM, CDR2 ANQGSEA. The CDR3 DNA is TGCAGCGTTGACGCGGGAGGGGGCAATGAGCAGTTCTTC. Translating gives CSVDAGGGNEQFF.

The chain employs TRBV19 and TRBJ2-3; TRBD1 aligns across 11 bases. Germline CDR1 LNHDA, CDR2 SQIVND (reference sequence). The CDR3 extends over 16 amino acids. V lost 2 bases, J lost 3 bases, and 4 bases stayed unmatched. CDR3 loop: CASSIPGTGGTDTQYF. The CDR3 bases are TGTGCCAGTAGTATACCCGGGACAGGGGGGACAGATACGCAGTATTTT.

The chain recombines TRBV15 with TRBJ2-5; the D is unclear. Trimming took 5 bases from V and 5 from J, leaving 9 bases between them. The CDR3 runs 12 residues. Germline-derived CDR1 and CDR2 are LNHNV and YYDKDF (reference sequence). DNA of the CDR3: TGTGCCACCAGCCGGGTTGGGGAGACCCAGTACTTC. Protein: CATSRVGETQYF.

The rearrangement links TRBV5-1 to TRBJ2-5; D may be TRBD2 (5 bases). V dropped 4 bases and J dropped 2 bases, with 12 bases sitting between them. This CDR3 is 14 amino acids long. Germline loops: CDR1 SGHRS, CDR2 YFSETQ. Here the CDR3 reads CASSEGVRQETQYF. CDR3 nucleotides: TGCGCCAGCAGCGAGGGAGTGAGACAAGAGACCCAGTACTTC.

V is TRBV9 and J is TRBJ2-5; 9 nucleotides match TRBD1. The V segment lost 4 bases and the J segment 1 base; nucleotides outside the gene matches: 8. This CDR3 comprises 16 residues. Germline values: CDR1 SGDLS, CDR2 YYNGEE. CDR3 sequence reads: CASSPPGTGSQETQYF. The CDR3 nucleotides read TGTGCCAGCAGCCCGCCGGGGACAGGGTCCCAAGAGACCCAGTACTTC.

Points on this clone: At one end, the junction sequence differs from germline, possibly due to a read error. The chain uses TRBV5-1 and TRBJ2-1, with D possibly matching TRBD1 (5 bases). This CDR3 has 15 amino acids. The germline V gene has CDR1 SGHRS and CDR2 YFSETQ. The CDR3 DNA follows: TGCGCCAGCAGCTTGGGCCAGGGCTCCCACAATGAGCAGTTCTTC. Encoded protein: CASSLGQGSHNEQFF.

The rearrangement links TRBV6-6 to TRBJ1-2; a possible D gene is TRBD1 (5 bases). Trimming took off 5 bases at V and 3 bases at J, with 10 bases between the two ends. The CDR3 length is 13 residues. Germline V gene sequence: CDR1 MNHNY, CDR2 SVGAGI (reference sequence). CDR3 in DNA: TGTGCCAGCAGTGGGCGGGGACACTATGGCTACACCTTC. This sequence encodes CASSGRGHYGYTF.

The DNA of the CDR3 is TGTGCCAGCAGTTTAATGTCTTTTACAGGCAGATTCGAGCAGTACTTC. Translation: CASSLMSFTGRFEQYF. The chain combines TRBV28 with TRBJ2-7, with a weak D call TRBD1 (5 bases). Germline assignment: CDR1 MDHEN and CDR2 SYDVKM. The CDR3 contains 16 residues. Trimming took off 2 bases at V and 6 bases at J, with 20 bases between the two ends.

The V and J genes are TRBV19 and TRBJ2-2; D perhaps matches TRBD2 (5 bases). Germline V gene data show CDR1 as LNHDA and CDR2 as SQIVND (reference sequence). The CDR3 is 15 amino acids. Trimming shortened V by 7 bases and J by 3 bases, and 15 bases separated the two germline ends. The CDR3 DNA follows: TGTGCCAGTAACGAGATAACGAGGGACACCGGGGAGCTGTTTTTT. Translating gives CASNEITRDTGELFF.